This T cell receptor (beta chain) is drawn from a study of radiation and T cells in renal cell carcinoma. Regarding the study as a whole: Pretreatment tumor biopsies were lacking, so baseline clonotypes are unknown. In blood, top tumor clones expanded by 2 weeks, shrinking by 4.

Note on this clone: Its target is unknown.

The repertoire was sequenced with immunoSEQ multiplex PCR; TCRdb's copy has only in-frame clones and lacks some. The table records roughly 160,000 clones, roughly 90% of them present only once. The time point is: blood 4 weeks post-SBRT, at nephrectomy. The treatment was: 15 Gy SBRT to primary tumor, nephrectomy 4 weeks later. Nephrectomy followed 15 Gy stereotactic body radiation by 4 weeks. The sequencing here drew on blood, taken from a patient whose treatment included radiotherapy and nephrectomy. The receptor's source is a woman aged 45-65 years with renal cell carcinoma.

The chain's CDR3 is CASSQDREARKLFF. The CDR3 bases are TGCGCCAGCAGCCAAGATAGGGAGGCACGGAAACTGTTTTTT. The chain is built from TRBV4-3 and TRBJ1-4; D is ambiguous. Germline-derived CDR1 and CDR2 are LGHNA and YSLEER. The CDR3 spans 14 residues. Trimming cost V 0 bases and J 11 bases, with 13 bases left between them.